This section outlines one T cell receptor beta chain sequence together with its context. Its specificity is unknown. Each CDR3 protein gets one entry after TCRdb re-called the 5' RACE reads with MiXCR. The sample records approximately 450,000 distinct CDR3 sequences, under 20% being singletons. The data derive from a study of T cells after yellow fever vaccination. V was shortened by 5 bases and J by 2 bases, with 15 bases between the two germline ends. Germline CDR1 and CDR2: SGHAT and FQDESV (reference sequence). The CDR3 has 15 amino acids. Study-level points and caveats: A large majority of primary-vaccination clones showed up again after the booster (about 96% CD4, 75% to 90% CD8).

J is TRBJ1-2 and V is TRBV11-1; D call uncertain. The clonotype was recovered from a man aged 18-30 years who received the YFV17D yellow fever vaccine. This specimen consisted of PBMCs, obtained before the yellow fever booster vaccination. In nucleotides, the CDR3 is TGTGCCAGCAGCCCGAGGGCGTCCGTAAACTATGGCTACACCTTC. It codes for CASSPRASVNYGYTF.